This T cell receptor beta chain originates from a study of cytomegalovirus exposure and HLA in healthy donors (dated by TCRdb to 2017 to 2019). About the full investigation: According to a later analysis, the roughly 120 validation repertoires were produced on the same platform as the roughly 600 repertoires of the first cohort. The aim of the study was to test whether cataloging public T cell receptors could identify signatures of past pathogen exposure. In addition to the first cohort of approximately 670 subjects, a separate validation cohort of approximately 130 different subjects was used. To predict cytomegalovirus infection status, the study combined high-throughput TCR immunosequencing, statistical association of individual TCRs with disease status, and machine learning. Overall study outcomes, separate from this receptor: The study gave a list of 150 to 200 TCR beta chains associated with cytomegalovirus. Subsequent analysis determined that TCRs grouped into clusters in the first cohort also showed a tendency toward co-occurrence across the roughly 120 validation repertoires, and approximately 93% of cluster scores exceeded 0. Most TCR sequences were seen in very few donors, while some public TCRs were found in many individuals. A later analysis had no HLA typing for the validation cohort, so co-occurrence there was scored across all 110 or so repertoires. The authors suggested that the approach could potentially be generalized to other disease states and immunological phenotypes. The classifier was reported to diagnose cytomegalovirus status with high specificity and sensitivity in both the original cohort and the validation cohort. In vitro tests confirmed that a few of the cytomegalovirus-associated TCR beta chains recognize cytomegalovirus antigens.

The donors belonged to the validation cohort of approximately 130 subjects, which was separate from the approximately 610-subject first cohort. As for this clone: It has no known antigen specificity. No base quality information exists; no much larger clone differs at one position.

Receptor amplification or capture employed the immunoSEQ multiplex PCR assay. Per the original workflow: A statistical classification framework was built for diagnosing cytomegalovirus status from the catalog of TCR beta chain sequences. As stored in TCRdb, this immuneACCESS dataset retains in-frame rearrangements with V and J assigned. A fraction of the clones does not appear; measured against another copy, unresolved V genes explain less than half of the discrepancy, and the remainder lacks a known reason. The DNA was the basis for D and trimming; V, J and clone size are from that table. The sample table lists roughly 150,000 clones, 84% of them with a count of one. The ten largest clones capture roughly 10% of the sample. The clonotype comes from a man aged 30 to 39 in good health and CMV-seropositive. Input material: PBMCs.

The bases read TGTGCCAGCAGACTGACAGGGGGCGTGCAGCCCCAGCATTTT. It translates as CASRLTGGVQPQHF. The V gene is TRBV27 and the J gene is TRBJ1-5; a stretch of 10 junction bases matches TRBD1. Taken from the germline V gene (reference sequence), the CDR1 and CDR2 loops are MNHEY and SMNVEV. The CDR3 contains 14 residues, cysteine and phenylalanine counted. Only CDR3 DNA remains: 42 bases, in frame from the first base. Ends trimmed: V by 6 bases, J by 7 bases; bases unmatched to a gene: 6.